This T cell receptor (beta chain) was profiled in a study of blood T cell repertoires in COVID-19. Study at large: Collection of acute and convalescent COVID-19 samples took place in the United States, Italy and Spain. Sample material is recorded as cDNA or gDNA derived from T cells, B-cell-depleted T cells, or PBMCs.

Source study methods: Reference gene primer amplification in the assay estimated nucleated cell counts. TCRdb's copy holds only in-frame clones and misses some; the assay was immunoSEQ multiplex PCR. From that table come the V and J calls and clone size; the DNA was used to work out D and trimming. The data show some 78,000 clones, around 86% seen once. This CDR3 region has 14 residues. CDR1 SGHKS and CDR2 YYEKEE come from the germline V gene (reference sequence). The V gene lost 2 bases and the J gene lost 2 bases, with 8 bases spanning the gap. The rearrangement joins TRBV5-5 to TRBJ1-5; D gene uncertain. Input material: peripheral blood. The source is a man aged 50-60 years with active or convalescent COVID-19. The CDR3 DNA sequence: TGTGCCAGCAGCTTTGAGGGAGGCAATCAGCCCCAGCATTTT. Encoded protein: CASSFEGGNQPQHF.